This T cell receptor beta chain was found in a study of technical replicates of blood from a handful of donors. Trimming removed 5 bases from V and 5 bases from J; junction bases left unmatched: 6. This CDR3 contains 14 residues. Germline lookup yields CDR1 SGHRS and CDR2 YFSETQ. Clones were sequenced by immunoSEQ multiplex PCR, and TCRdb holds only the in-frame ones, with some missing. Of tens of thousands of clones in the sample, 75% to 95% were seen once. The chain uses TRBV5-1 and TRBJ2-5; 10 nucleotides agree with TRBD1. This sequence was found in a human donor in good health. The specimen sequenced was T cells isolated from PBMCs. CDR3 DNA: TGCGCCAGCAGTTGGGGGACAGGGGTGGAGACCCAGTACTTC. Its translation is CASSWGTGVETQYF.